This T cell receptor beta chain stems from a study of CD8 T cells in Susac syndrome. The patients who served as multiple sclerosis controls were treatment-naive and had stable or active relapsing-remitting disease that fulfilled the revised McDonald criteria. TEMRA cells were enriched by FACS, while CD8+ and CD4+ T cells were obtained through a negative isolation that was performed magnetically. CDR1 DFQATT and CDR2 SNEGSKA come from the germline V gene (reference sequence). With 6 bases clipped from V and 4 bases from J, the junction kept 8 bases outside the gene matches. This CDR3 has 14 residues. RNA totalling about 0.45 to 1 ug underwent reverse transcription with random hexamers. By means of immunoSEQ multiplex PCR, TCR beta CDR3 spanning 54 Vbeta and 13 Jbeta underwent amplification. MiXCR was run by TCRdb on the immunoSEQ multiplex PCR reads, yielding one entry per CDR3 protein. The table has some 150,000 distinct CDR3 sequences, approximately 94% seen once.

This receptor was taken from a human donor with multiple sclerosis. Specimen: CD8+ T cells from PBMCs. The chain has TRBV20-1 and TRBJ2-2; 7 nucleotides agree with TRBD1. The CDR3 loop is CSALDRGLTGELFF. For the CDR3, the DNA is TGCAGTGCCCTTGATAGGGGGCTCACCGGGGAGCTGTTTTTT.